The rows below give T cell receptor beta chains drawn from one sample of a study of blood T cell repertoires in COVID-19. TCRdb's table, derived via immunoSEQ multiplex PCR, lists solely in-frame clones and lacks some. Among some 240,000 clones listed, approximately 84% were seen once. The sample comprised PBMCs or T cells enriched from blood (not recorded which). The receptors come from a woman between 50 and 59 years old who had been exposed to COVID-19. CDR3s include the opening cysteine and the closing phenylalanine or tryptophan. The order of the fields is CDR3 protein, CDR3 DNA, clone size, V gene, J gene, D gene. D genes are given only for firm matches. The size field is filled for only some rows; it gives once, few, many or a size class.

CDR3aa: CASSQAAGTYEQYF; CDR3nt: TGTGCCAGCAGCCAAGCGGCAGGGACTTACGAGCAGTACTTC; abundance: NA; v_gene: TRBV11-1; j_gene: TRBJ2-7; d_gene: NA
CDR3aa: CASSFQGRAEAFF; CDR3nt: TGTGCCAGCAGCTTTCAGGGTAGGGCTGAAGCTTTCTTT; abundance: NA; v_gene: TRBV5-4; j_gene: TRBJ1-1; d_gene: NA
CDR3aa: CASSPASRTEAFF; CDR3nt: TGTGCCAGCTCACCTGCGTCGCGGACTGAAGCTTTCTTT; abundance: NA; v_gene: TRBV18; j_gene: TRBJ1-1; d_gene: NA
CDR3aa: CASSVQGGGDTEAFF; CDR3nt: TGCGCCAGCAGCGTACAGGGCGGTGGCGACACTGAAGCTTTCTTT; abundance: NA; v_gene: TRBV5-1; j_gene: TRBJ1-1; d_gene: NA
CDR3aa: CASSLGEPGGGKLFF; CDR3nt: TGTGCCAGCAGTTTAGGGGAACCCGGCGGGGGAAAACTGTTTTTT; abundance: NA; v_gene: TRBV6-2/TRBV6-3; j_gene: TRBJ1-4; d_gene: NA
CDR3aa: CASSGQYTEAFF; CDR3nt: TGTGCCAGCAGTGGACAGTACACTGAAGCTTTCTTT; abundance: NA; v_gene: TRBV6-2/TRBV6-3; j_gene: TRBJ1-1; d_gene: NA
CDR3aa: CASGSNYGYTF; CDR3nt: TGTGCCAGCGGCTCTAACTATGGCTACACCTTC; abundance: NA; v_gene: TRBV2; j_gene: TRBJ1-2; d_gene: NA
CDR3aa: CASSPGLIPDEQYF; CDR3nt: TGTGCCAGCAGCCCGGGACTTATCCCCGACGAGCAGTACTTC; abundance: NA; v_gene: TRBV9; j_gene: TRBJ2-7; d_gene: NA
CDR3aa: CASSLSLSGNQPQHF; CDR3nt: TGTGCCAGCAGCTTAAGTTTGTCGGGGAATCAGCCCCAGCATTTT; abundance: NA; v_gene: TRBV7-9; j_gene: TRBJ1-5; d_gene: NA
CDR3aa: CATSAVAGEHTDTQYF; CDR3nt: TGTGCCACCAGTGCTGTAGCGGGGGAGCACACAGATACGCAGTATTTT; abundance: NA; v_gene: TRBV24-1; j_gene: TRBJ2-3; d_gene: TRBD2
CDR3aa: CASSSSGQETQYF; CDR3nt: TGTGCCAGCAGCTCGTCCGGGCAAGAGACCCAGTACTTC; abundance: NA; v_gene: TRBV7-9; j_gene: TRBJ2-5; d_gene: NA
CDR3aa: CASSSKAGSNQPQHF; CDR3nt: TGTGCCAGCAGCTCGAAGGCGGGTAGCAATCAGCCCCAGCATTTT; abundance: NA; v_gene: TRBV7-6; j_gene: TRBJ1-5; d_gene: NA
CDR3aa: CASSAPGTGFYEQYF; CDR3nt: TGTGCCAGCTCGGCGCCCGGGACAGGGTTCTACGAGCAGTACTTC; abundance: NA; v_gene: TRBV18; j_gene: TRBJ2-7; d_gene: TRBD1
CDR3aa: CATPNRGGGYTF; CDR3nt: TGTGCCACCCCAAACAGGGGCGGAGGCTACACCTTC; abundance: NA; v_gene: TRBV7-9; j_gene: TRBJ1-2; d_gene: TRBD1
CDR3aa: CASSEGVFAGGRNEQFF; CDR3nt: TGTGCCAGCAGTGAAGGCGTCTTTGCGGGGGGGCGGAATGAGCAGTTCTTC; abundance: NA; v_gene: TRBV2; j_gene: TRBJ2-1; d_gene: TRBD2
CDR3aa: CASSLNSGGNEQFF; CDR3nt: TGCGCCAGCAGCCTTAATAGCGGGGGCAATGAGCAGTTCTTC; abundance: NA; v_gene: TRBV5-1; j_gene: TRBJ2-1; d_gene: TRBD2
CDR3aa: CASSDGGGYEQYF; CDR3nt: TGTGCCAGCAGCGATGGGGGGGGCTACGAGCAGTACTTC; abundance: NA; v_gene: TRBV7-8; j_gene: TRBJ2-7; d_gene: TRBD2
CDR3aa: CASNRGLNTEAFF; CDR3nt: TGCGCCAGCAACAGGGGGTTGAACACTGAAGCTTTCTTT; abundance: few; v_gene: TRBV5-1; j_gene: TRBJ1-1; d_gene: TRBD1
CDR3aa: CASSLSGEGEQYF; CDR3nt: TGTGCCAGCAGCCTTAGCGGGGAGGGGGAGCAGTACTTC; abundance: NA; v_gene: TRBV6-5; j_gene: TRBJ2-7; d_gene: TRBD2
CDR3aa: CASSPVDFQETQYF; CDR3nt: TGTGCCAGCTCACCGGTAGACTTCCAAGAGACCCAGTACTTC; abundance: NA; v_gene: TRBV18; j_gene: TRBJ2-5; d_gene: NA
CDR3aa: CASSSSGLKAFF; CDR3nt: TGTGCCAGCAGCTCATCTGGACTGAAAGCTTTCTTT; abundance: NA; v_gene: TRBV11-2; j_gene: TRBJ1-1; d_gene: NA
CDR3aa: CASSLAGNEQYF; CDR3nt: TGTGCCAGCAGCTTGGCAGGGAACGAGCAGTACTTC; abundance: NA; v_gene: TRBV5-6; j_gene: TRBJ2-7; d_gene: NA
CDR3aa: CARDRKTFYYEQYF; CDR3nt: TGTGCCAGAGACAGAAAAACCTTCTACTACGAGCAGTACTTC; abundance: NA; v_gene: TRBV6-4; j_gene: TRBJ2-7; d_gene: NA
CDR3aa: CASSFGGNTYNSPLHF; CDR3nt: TGTGCCAGCAGCTTCGGGGGAAACACCTATAATTCACCCCTCCACTTT; abundance: NA; v_gene: TRBV5-4; j_gene: TRBJ1-6; d_gene: NA
CDR3aa: CASSFRDRGNQPQHF; CDR3nt: TGTGCCAGCAGCTTCAGGGACAGGGGGAATCAGCCCCAGCATTTT; abundance: NA; v_gene: TRBV5-6; j_gene: TRBJ1-5; d_gene: TRBD1
CDR3aa: CASSLTGTGLLHEQFF; CDR3nt: TGTGCCAGCAGCCTCACCGGGACAGGGTTATTGCATGAGCAGTTCTTC; abundance: NA; v_gene: TRBV7-8; j_gene: TRBJ2-1; d_gene: TRBD1
CDR3aa: CASSLEGEYSPLHF; CDR3nt: TGTGCCAGCAGCTTAGAAGGGGAATACTCACCCCTCCACTTT; abundance: NA; v_gene: TRBV11-2; j_gene: TRBJ1-6; d_gene: NA
CDR3aa: CSVGAEWETQYF; CDR3nt: TGCAGCGTTGGGGCAGAGTGGGAGACCCAGTACTTC; abundance: NA; v_gene: TRBV29-1; j_gene: TRBJ2-5; d_gene: NA
CDR3aa: CASSEDRRDVETQYF; CDR3nt: TGTGCCAGCAGCGAGGACAGGAGGGACGTCGAGACCCAGTACTTC; abundance: NA; v_gene: TRBV5-4; j_gene: TRBJ2-5; d_gene: NA
CDR3aa: CASSLEGQKNEQYF; CDR3nt: TGCGCCAGCAGCTTGGAGGGACAAAAGAACGAGCAGTACTTC; abundance: NA; v_gene: TRBV5-1; j_gene: TRBJ2-7; d_gene: NA
CDR3aa: CASSLAGQGQNSNTIYF; CDR3nt: TGTGCCAGCAGCTTAGCTGGCCAGGGTCAGAATTCAAACACCATATATTTT; abundance: NA; v_gene: TRBV7-6; j_gene: TRBJ1-3; d_gene: NA
CDR3aa: CASSLTGHLEKLFF; CDR3nt: TGTGCCAGCAGCCTTACAGGGCATCTTGAAAAACTGTTTTTT; abundance: NA; v_gene: TRBV7-9; j_gene: TRBJ1-4; d_gene: NA
CDR3aa: CASSQDLHNYGYTF; CDR3nt: TGTGCCAGCAGCCAAGATTTACATAACTATGGCTACACCTTC; abundance: NA; v_gene: TRBV3-1/TRBV3-2; j_gene: TRBJ1-2; d_gene: NA
CDR3aa: CASSLDRRVSSYEQYF; CDR3nt: TGTGCCAGCAGTTTAGACCGCAGGGTAAGCTCCTACGAGCAGTACTTC; abundance: NA; v_gene: TRBV28; j_gene: TRBJ2-7; d_gene: NA
CDR3aa: CASSIGEVSNQPQHF; CDR3nt: TGTGCCAGTAGTATTGGGGAGGTTAGCAATCAGCCCCAGCATTTT; abundance: NA; v_gene: TRBV19; j_gene: TRBJ1-5; d_gene: NA
CDR3aa: CASSESQSVYGYTF; CDR3nt: TGTGCCAGCAGTGAATCGCAGTCCGTTTATGGCTACACCTTC; abundance: NA; v_gene: TRBV25-1; j_gene: TRBJ1-2; d_gene: NA
CDR3aa: CASSGQFNQPQHF; CDR3nt: TGTGCCAGCTCTGGACAGTTTAATCAGCCCCAGCATTTT; abundance: NA; v_gene: TRBV18; j_gene: TRBJ1-5; d_gene: NA
CDR3aa: CASSYGSNTEAFF; CDR3nt: TGTGCCAGCAGTTACGGTTCAAACACTGAAGCTTTCTTT; abundance: NA; v_gene: TRBV7-6; j_gene: TRBJ1-1; d_gene: NA
CDR3aa: CASSYRENYGYTF; CDR3nt: TGTGCCAGCAGTTACAGGGAGAACTATGGCTACACCTTC; abundance: once; v_gene: TRBV6-5; j_gene: TRBJ1-2; d_gene: NA
CDR3aa: CASSVSSDNYGYTF; CDR3nt: TGTGCCAGCAGCGTAAGTTCAGATAACTATGGCTACACCTTC; abundance: NA; v_gene: TRBV9; j_gene: TRBJ1-2; d_gene: NA
CDR3aa: CASRTLGQGRSHGYTF; CDR3nt: TGTGCCAGCAGAACCCTCGGACAAGGGCGTTCCCATGGCTACACCTTC; abundance: NA; v_gene: TRBV27; j_gene: TRBJ1-2; d_gene: NA
CDR3aa: CASRRRGGVGNEQFF; CDR3nt: TGTGCCAGTCGTCGGCGGGGGGGTGTAGGAAATGAGCAGTTCTTC; abundance: NA; v_gene: TRBV19; j_gene: TRBJ2-1; d_gene: TRBD2
CDR3aa: CAWSVGAPGEKLFF; CDR3nt: TGTGCCTGGAGTGTAGGAGCCCCGGGTGAAAAACTGTTTTTT; abundance: once; v_gene: TRBV30; j_gene: TRBJ1-4; d_gene: NA
CDR3aa: CASSEPGTGGNTIYF; CDR3nt: TGTGCCAGCAGCGAACCCGGGACAGGGGGAAACACCATATATTTT; abundance: NA; v_gene: TRBV28; j_gene: TRBJ1-3; d_gene: TRBD1
CDR3aa: CASSGVAHSTYNEQFF; CDR3nt: TGTGCCAGCAGTGGAGTGGCCCACAGTACCTACAATGAGCAGTTCTTC; abundance: NA; v_gene: TRBV6-1; j_gene: TRBJ2-1; d_gene: NA
CDR3aa: CASSLTGTGELFF; CDR3nt: TGTGCCAGCAGCTTGACGGGTACCGGGGAGCTGTTTTTT; abundance: NA; v_gene: TRBV7-6; j_gene: TRBJ2-2; d_gene: NA
CDR3aa: CASMKEVPLSSYEQYF; CDR3nt: TGTGCCAGCATGAAAGAAGTCCCGTTGAGCTCCTACGAGCAGTACTTC; abundance: NA; v_gene: TRBV21-1; j_gene: TRBJ2-7; d_gene: NA
CDR3aa: CASSLVPGPHGYTF; CDR3nt: TGTGCCAGCAGCTTAGTGCCAGGGCCTCACGGCTACACCTTC; abundance: NA; v_gene: TRBV7-2; j_gene: TRBJ1-2; d_gene: NA
CDR3aa: CASSSGLAGTNTGELFF; CDR3nt: TGTGCCAGCAGTTCTGGACTAGCGGGGACGAACACCGGGGAGCTGTTTTTT; abundance: NA; v_gene: TRBV5-6; j_gene: TRBJ2-2; d_gene: TRBD2
CDR3aa: CASSPYSTGEGYTF; CDR3nt: TGCGCCAGCAGCCCTTACTCGACAGGGGAAGGCTACACCTTC; abundance: NA; v_gene: TRBV5-1; j_gene: TRBJ1-2; d_gene: TRBD1
CDR3aa: CASTRGYGYTF; CDR3nt: TGTGCCAGCACCCGGGGATATGGCTACACCTTC; abundance: NA; v_gene: TRBV7-2; j_gene: TRBJ1-2; d_gene: NA
CDR3aa: CASSFLADSYEQYF; CDR3nt: TGTGCCAGCTCGTTTCTAGCGGACTCCTACGAGCAGTACTTC; abundance: NA; v_gene: TRBV18; j_gene: TRBJ2-7; d_gene: TRBD2
CDR3aa: CASSAQGVTGPNTEAFF; CDR3nt: TGTGCCAGCAGCGCTCAAGGGGTGACAGGACCGAACACTGAAGCTTTCTTT; abundance: NA; v_gene: TRBV21-1; j_gene: TRBJ1-1; d_gene: NA